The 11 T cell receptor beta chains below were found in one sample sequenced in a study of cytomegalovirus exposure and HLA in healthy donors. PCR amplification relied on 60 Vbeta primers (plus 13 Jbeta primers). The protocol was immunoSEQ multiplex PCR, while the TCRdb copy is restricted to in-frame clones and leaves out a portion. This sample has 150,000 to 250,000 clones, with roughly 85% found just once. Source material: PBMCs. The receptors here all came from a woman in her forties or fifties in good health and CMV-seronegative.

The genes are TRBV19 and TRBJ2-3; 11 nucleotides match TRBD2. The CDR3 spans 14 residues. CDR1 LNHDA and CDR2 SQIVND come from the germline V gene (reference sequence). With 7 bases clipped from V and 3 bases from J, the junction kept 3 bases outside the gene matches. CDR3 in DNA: TGTGCCAGTAAGGGACTAGCGGTAACAGATACGCAGTATTTT. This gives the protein CASKGLAVTDTQYF.

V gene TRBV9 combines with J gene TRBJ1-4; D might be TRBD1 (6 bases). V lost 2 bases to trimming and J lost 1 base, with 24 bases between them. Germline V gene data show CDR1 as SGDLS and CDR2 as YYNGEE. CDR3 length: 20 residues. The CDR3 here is CASSVGLKQGFEVTNEKLFF. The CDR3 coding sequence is TGTGCCAGCAGCGTTGGTTTGAAACAGGGATTTGAGGTAACTAATGAAAAACTGTTTTTT.

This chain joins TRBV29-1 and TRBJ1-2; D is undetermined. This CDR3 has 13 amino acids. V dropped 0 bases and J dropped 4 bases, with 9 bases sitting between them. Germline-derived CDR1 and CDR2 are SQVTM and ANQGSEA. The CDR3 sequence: CSVEEMDSYGYTF. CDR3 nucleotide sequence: TGCAGCGTTGAAGAAATGGACTCCTATGGCTACACCTTC.

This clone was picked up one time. The CDR3: CTGQGAGTEAFF. The CDR3 nucleotides are TGCACGGGACAGGGGGCAGGAACTGAAGCTTTCTTT. V is TRBV29-1 and J is TRBJ1-1; 12 bases are a match to TRBD1. Germline values: CDR1 SQVTM, CDR2 ANQGSEA. The CDR3 is 12 residues long.

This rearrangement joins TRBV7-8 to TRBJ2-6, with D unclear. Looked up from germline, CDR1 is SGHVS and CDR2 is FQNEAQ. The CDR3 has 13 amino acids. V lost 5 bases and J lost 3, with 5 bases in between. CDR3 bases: TGTGCCAGCAGCCCGAGTGGGGCCAACGTCCTGACTTTC. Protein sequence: CASSPSGANVLTF.

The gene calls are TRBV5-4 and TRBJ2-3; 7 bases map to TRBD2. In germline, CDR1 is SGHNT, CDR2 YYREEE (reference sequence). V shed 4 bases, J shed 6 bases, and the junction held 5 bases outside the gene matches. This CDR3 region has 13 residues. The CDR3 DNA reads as TGTGCCAGCAGCACCTATAGCGGGGATACGCAGTATTTT. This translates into CASSTYSGDTQYF.

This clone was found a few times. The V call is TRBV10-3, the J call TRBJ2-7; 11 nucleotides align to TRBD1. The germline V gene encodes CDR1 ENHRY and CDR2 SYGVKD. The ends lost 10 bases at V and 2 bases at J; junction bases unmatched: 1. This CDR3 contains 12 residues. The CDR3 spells CATGQGAYEQYF. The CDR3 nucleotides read TGTGCCACGGGACAGGGGGCCTACGAGCAGTACTTC.

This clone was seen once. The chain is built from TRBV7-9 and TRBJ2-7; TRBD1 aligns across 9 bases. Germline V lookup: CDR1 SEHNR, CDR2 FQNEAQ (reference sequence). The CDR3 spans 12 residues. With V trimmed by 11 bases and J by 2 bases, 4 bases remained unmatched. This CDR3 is CAGGQGPYEQYF. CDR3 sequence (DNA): TGTGCCGGGGGACAGGGCCCCTACGAGCAGTACTTC.

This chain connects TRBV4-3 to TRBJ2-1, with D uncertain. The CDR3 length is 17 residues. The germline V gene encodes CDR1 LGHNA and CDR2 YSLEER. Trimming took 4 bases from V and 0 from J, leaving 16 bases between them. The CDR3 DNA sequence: TGCGCCAGCAGCCCTATCGCGGCAGCCAACTCCTACAATGAGCAGTTCTTC. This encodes CASSPIAAANSYNEQFF.

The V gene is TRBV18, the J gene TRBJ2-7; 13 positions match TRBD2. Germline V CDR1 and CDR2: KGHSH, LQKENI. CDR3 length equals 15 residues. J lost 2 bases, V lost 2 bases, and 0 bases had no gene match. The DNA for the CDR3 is TGTGCCAGCTCACCAGGACTAGCGGGAGCCTACGAGCAGTACTTC. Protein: CASSPGLAGAYEQYF.

CDR3 amino acids: CASSYSLLAGRREQYF. As DNA, the CDR3 is TGTGCCAGCAGTTACTCTTTACTAGCGGGACGCAGGGAGCAGTACTTC. The V gene is TRBV6-5, the J gene TRBJ2-7, with 10 bases aligning to TRBD2. This CDR3 comprises 16 residues. Germline V CDR1 and CDR2: MNHEY, SVGAGI. V shed 0 bases, J shed 7 bases, and the junction held 9 bases outside the gene matches.